These T cell receptor beta chains were read from a single sample in a study of cytomegalovirus exposure and HLA in healthy donors. This table comes from immunoSEQ multiplex PCR, and its TCRdb copy is limited to in-frame clones, with some not included. This repertoire shows approximately 150,000 clones, about two thirds found once; its top ten account for less than 2.5%. The sequencing input was PBMCs. Source of these receptors: a middle-aged man in good health and CMV-seronegative. The conserved cysteine and the conserved F or W are not part of the CDR3 here. The order of the fields is CDR3 protein, V gene.

CDR3 protein: SVKDIPNEKLF; V gene: TRBV29-1
CDR3 protein: ASSPRGTGWGHEQY; V gene: TRBV28
CDR3 protein: ASSHPTQGRGHNEQF; V gene: TRBV7-9
CDR3 protein: ASSEGRWTGSGAF; V gene: TRBV6-1
CDR3 protein: ASSLVLPGTRNSPLH; V gene: TRBV5-1
CDR3 protein: ASSGQDRGRQPQH; V gene: TRBV6-1
CDR3 protein: ASKARGAGSEAF; V gene: TRBV6-5
CDR3 protein: ASSRQGPYGYT; V gene: TRBV28
CDR3 protein: ASSPGTGGGADTQY; V gene: TRBV4-3
CDR3 protein: ASTRTSGSYEQY; V gene: TRBV7-8
CDR3 protein: AIRTAGVRAEAF; V gene: TRBV10-3
CDR3 protein: ASSDPGGLSSYEQY; V gene: TRBV10-2
CDR3 protein: ASSLGVSAGVVETQY; V gene: TRBV7-7
CDR3 protein: AGSSSGRLNEQY; V gene: TRBV28
CDR3 protein: ASSLYYSGGDTGELF; V gene: TRBV7-6
CDR3 protein: ATSRFPKREENTGELF; V gene: TRBV15
CDR3 protein: ATTLARTNEKLF; V gene: TRBV15
CDR3 protein: AISVGPGEYGYT; V gene: TRBV10-3
CDR3 protein: ASSQSGTGFSEQY; V gene: TRBV14
CDR3 protein: ASSLIGRTSTDTQY; V gene: TRBV28
CDR3 protein: ATHFGTSGYNEQF; V gene: TRBV19
CDR3 protein: ASKWTSGSYEQY; V gene: TRBV6-5
CDR3 protein: ASSLNGGTETQY; V gene: TRBV5-1
CDR3 protein: ASSTLRGPADTQY; V gene: TRBV27
CDR3 protein: ASSQDLPTGGFYEQY; V gene: TRBV4-3